Listed here is a single TCR beta chain. The antigen remains unidentified. The sample is drawn from a study of OX40 agonist ivuxolimab in advanced cancers. Study in general: The patients received agonistic anti-OX40 (CD134) antibody ivuxolimab.

The CDR3 covers 13 residues. The V and J ends lost 5 bases and 3 bases, in that order; junction bases with no gene match: 2. In germline, CDR1 is MNHEY, CDR2 SMNVEV (reference sequence). Assay used: immunoSEQ multiplex PCR; TCRdb lists only in-frame clones, some missing. Here the sample spans 74,000 or so clones, more than 75% being singletons. The study's findings and limits: Low clonal expansion, among the lowest seen, marked partial responders at 0.1-3.0 mg/kg. Which antigen the expanded peripheral T cells recognized is unknown.

This specimen was CD4+ or CD8+ T cells sorted from blood, taken in a trial of the OX40 agonist ivuxolimab. The sequence was obtained from an adult with an advanced solid tumor such as melanoma, head and neck, liver or kidney cancer. The chain employs TRBV27 and TRBJ1-2, with 8 bases fitting TRBD1. The CDR3 here is CASSEDRDYGYTF. DNA for the CDR3: TGTGCCAGCAGTGAGGACAGGGACTATGGCTACACCTTC.